The 10 T cell receptor beta chains below were found in one sample sequenced in a study of blood T cells in healthy people across ages. Using a J-beta primer mix together with a sample-barcoded 5' primer, a second PCR was run for roughly 6 to 12 cycles. TCRdb analysed the 5' RACE reads with MiXCR anew, one entry per CDR3 protein. The data contain some 730,000 distinct CDR3 sequences, 22% of them seen just once; the ten biggest clones take up roughly a fifth. The material sequenced was blood. The receptors were sampled from a man aged 70-80 years in good health.

The V gene is TRBV5-1, the J gene TRBJ2-7; tentative D call: TRBD2 (7 bases). Germline CDR1 SGHRS, CDR2 YFSETQ. V was trimmed by 4 bases and J by 4 bases, leaving 18 bases between them. CDR3 length: 15 amino acids. The CDR3 region is CASSPAGVTGYEQYF. In DNA, the CDR3 is TGCGCCAGCAGCCCGGCGGGGGTCACAGGGTACGAGCAGTACTTC.

This clonotype was observed a few times. A clone one base away is much larger, so this may be a read error. This chain links TRBV11-2 with TRBJ2-4; 8 nucleotides agree with TRBD1. This CDR3 is 15 amino acids long. From germline, CDR1 is SGHAT and CDR2 FQNNGV. V shed 7 bases and J 1 base; nucleotides not matched to a gene: 6. The CDR3 reads CASTMQGAAKNIQYF. The CDR3 coding sequence is TGTGCCAGCACCATGCAGGGGGCCGCCAAAAACATTCAGTACTTC. Supplemented by reference TRBV11-2 and TRBJ2-4, the full variable domain reads EAGVAQSPRYKIIEKRQSVAFWCNPISGHATLYWYQQILGQGPKLLIQFQNNGVVDDSQLPKDRFSAERLKGVDSTLKIQPAKLEDSAVYLCASTMQGAAKNIQYFGAGTRLSVL.

This clonotype was counted only a few times. V usage is TRBV7-2 and J usage is TRBJ2-3; 12 positions match TRBD2. Per germline, CDR1 SGHTA and CDR2 FQGNSA. The V gene end was trimmed by 6 bases and the J gene end by 3 bases; junction bases not matched to a gene: 4. The CDR3 covers 15 residues. The CDR3 loop is CASSRTSGKTDTQYF. CDR3 coding DNA: TGTGCCAGCAGTAGGACTAGCGGGAAGACAGATACGCAGTATTTT.

This chain joins TRBV18 and TRBJ1-6; a weak D match, TRBD1 (5 bases). CDR1 is KGHSH, CDR2 LQKENI, per germline. CDR3 length: 15 amino acids. V was trimmed by 0 bases and J by 10 bases, leaving 13 bases between them. This CDR3 reads CASSPPAGTGSPLHF. CDR3 bases: TGTGCCAGCTCACCACCGGCAGGGACGGGATCACCCCTCCACTTT.

The V and J genes are TRBV7-2 and TRBJ2-5; the D is unclear. V lost 5 bases to trimming and J lost 4 bases, with 11 bases between them. The germline CDR1 and CDR2 sequences are SGHTA and FQGNSA. The CDR3 sequence is 13 residues long. Here the CDR3 DNA reads TGTGCCAGCAGCGACCGGGCCCGAGAGACCCAGTACTTC. Protein: CASSDRARETQYF.

This clonotype occurred a few times. The J gene is TRBJ2-1, the V gene TRBV25-1; 8 bases align to TRBD2. The length of the CDR3 is 15 residues. Per germline, CDR1 MGHDK and CDR2 SYGVNS. V lost 6 bases to trimming and J lost 3 bases; unmatched junction nucleotides: 7. CDR3 amino acids: CASSSPSGFYNEQFF. The CDR3 DNA reads as TGTGCCAGCAGCTCCCCTAGCGGGTTCTACAATGAGCAGTTCTTC.

The V and J genes are TRBV7-2 and TRBJ2-5; 8 nucleotides align to TRBD2. Trimming at V came to 5 bases and at J to 0 bases, leaving 8 bases not matched to a gene. The CDR3 covers 16 residues. The germline V gene encodes CDR1 SGHTA and CDR2 FQGNSA. The CDR3: CASSTRTSLYQETQYF. The CDR3 nucleotides are TGTGCCAGCAGCACCAGGACTAGCCTGTACCAAGAGACCCAGTACTTC.

This clonotype turned up a few times. This rearrangement joins TRBV20-1 to TRBJ2-1; 9 bases are a match to TRBD2. CDR1 is DFQATT and CDR2 is SNEGSKA in the germline V gene (reference sequence). The CDR3 extends over 16 amino acids. J gave up 5 bases and V 1 base, and 9 bases lay outside the gene matches. The CDR3 region is CSARVASGAINNEQFF. CDR3 nucleotides: TGCAGTGCTAGAGTTGCTAGCGGGGCCATAAACAATGAGCAGTTCTTC.

The CDR3 nucleotides are TGTGCCAGCAGCTTAGGGAGCAGCCCTTTCTATGGCTACACCTTC. Its translation is CASSLGSSPFYGYTF. The chain employs TRBV7-9 and TRBJ1-2; D call uncertain. The CDR3 is 15 residues long. With 1 base removed from V and 4 bases from J, the gap between germline ends came to 13 bases. CDR1 and CDR2 (germline): SEHNR, FQNEAQ (reference sequence).

This clonotype was recorded many times. The V call is TRBV5-1, the J call TRBJ2-7; 8 nucleotides line up with TRBD1. Germline CDR1 is SGHRS and CDR2 is YFSETQ. V trimming: 0 bases; J trimming: 7 bases; junction bases outside the gene matches: 3. There are 13 residues in the CDR3. The CDR3 sequence is CASSLGQGKEQYF. CDR3 nucleotide sequence: TGCGCCAGCAGCTTGGGACAGGGGAAGGAGCAGTACTTC.